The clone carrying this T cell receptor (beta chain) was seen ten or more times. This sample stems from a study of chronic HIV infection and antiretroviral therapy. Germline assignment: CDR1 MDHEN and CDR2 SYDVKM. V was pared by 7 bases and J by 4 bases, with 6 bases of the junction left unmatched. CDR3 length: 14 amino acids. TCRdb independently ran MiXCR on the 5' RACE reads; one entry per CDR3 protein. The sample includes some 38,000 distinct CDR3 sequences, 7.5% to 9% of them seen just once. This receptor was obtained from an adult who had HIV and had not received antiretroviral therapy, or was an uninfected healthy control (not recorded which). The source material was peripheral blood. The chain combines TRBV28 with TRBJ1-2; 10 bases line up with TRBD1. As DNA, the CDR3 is TGTGCCAGCATAAAGGGGACAGGGGTCTATGGCTACACCTTC. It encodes CASIKGTGVYGYTF.